Ten or more counts support the clone carrying this TCR beta chain. Its matching antigen is unknown. This entry is derived from a study of Graves' ophthalmopathy and Graves' hyperthyroidism. Trimming removed 6 bases from V and 6 bases from J, with 12 bases in between. Germline lookup yields CDR1 LNHNV and CDR2 YYDKDF (reference sequence). The CDR3 is 12 amino acids. Amplifying from RNA transcripts, the study obtained TCR beta CDR3 regions. Second-round multiplex PCR came after a first-round RT-PCR that employed HTBI primers. In TCRdb, the multiplex PCR reads were re-called with MiXCR into one record per CDR3 protein. The data contain about 740,000 distinct CDR3 sequences, about 44% of them singletons. Study-level points and caveats: Appearing in blood as well were most expanded thyroid clonotypes above 0.001 frequency. Built on 13 signatures, a model told ophthalmopathy apart from stable hyperthyroidism with approximately 91% sensitivity and under 83% specificity.

The chain carries TRBV15 and TRBJ2-7, with D unclear. The TCR sequence derives from an adult man with Graves' ophthalmopathy. Sequencing used peripheral blood. The CDR3 reads CATRAIDGEQYF. In DNA form, the CDR3 reads TGTGCCACCAGGGCTATTGATGGCGAGCAGTACTTC.